This T cell receptor beta chain is drawn from a study of blood T cell repertoires in COVID-19. The sample holds one count of this clone. The CDR3 is made up of 15 amino acids. V shed 4 bases and J shed 4 bases, with 16 bases lying between them. CDR1 is LNHDA and CDR2 is SQIVND in the germline V gene (reference sequence). The assay was immunoSEQ multiplex PCR, and TCRdb's table has in-frame clones only and misses some. The sample has 65,000 to 80,000 clones, roughly 90% seen once; the top ten hold more than 15%. The TCR was taken from a man of 80 years or more in a cohort sampled during active COVID-19. V is TRBV19 and J is TRBJ2-5; the D gene is possibly TRBD2 (6 bases). Sequenced sample: peripheral blood. The CDR3 region is CASSTRDFTGETQYF. CDR3 bases: TGTGCCAGTAGTACCCGGGACTTCACGGGAGAGACCCAGTACTTC.